The 2 T cell receptor beta chains reported below all come from one sample, sequenced in a study of T-cell memory formation after mild COVID-19. TCRdb independently ran MiXCR on the 5' RACE reads; one entry per CDR3 protein. Of around 340,000 distinct CDR3 sequences in the sample, 13% to 15% were seen once. Sequenced: PBMCs or a T cell subset sorted from them (not recorded which). The receptors stem from a man younger than 30 who had mild COVID-19 (a few samples of this study predate the infection). Cell type and time point are not known.

There are many counts of this clonotype. V is TRBV14 and J is TRBJ2-3; no clear D. With 4 bases removed from V and 1 base from J, the gap between germline ends came to 12 bases. CDR3 length: 15 amino acids. Germline CDR1 and CDR2: SGHDN and FVKESK. The CDR3 region has the DNA TGTGCCAGCAGCCCCCTTGGTCAACGCACAGATACGCAGTATTTT. This encodes CASSPLGQRTDTQYF. The full variable domain, rest sourced from reference TRBV14 and TRBJ2-3, is EAGVTQFPSHSVIEKGQTVTLRCDPISGHDNLYWYRRVMGKEIKFLLHFVKESKQDESGMPNNRFLAERTGGTYSTLKVQPAELEDSGVYFCASSPLGQRTDTQYFGPGTRLTVL.

This clonotype showed up just a few times. The chain joins TRBV28 to TRBJ1-4; 7 bases fit TRBD1. Germline V CDR1 and CDR2: MDHEN, SYDVKM. Losses at the gene ends were 6 bases for V and 0 bases for J; bases not matched to a gene: 7. CDR3 length: 16 amino acids. The CDR3 nucleotides are TGTGCCAGCAGAAGACCCGGGACAGCAACTAATGAAAAACTGTTTTTT. Its protein product is CASRRPGTATNEKLFF.